One and the same sample provided the 23 T cell receptor beta chains below, sequenced in a study of response to subunit inactivated influenza vaccine. Via MiXCR, TCRdb re-called the RT-PCR reads, giving one row per CDR3 protein. Among a few hundred thousand distinct CDR3 sequences listed, approximately 7.7% were seen once. The sequences come from PBMCs from blood, collected less than 30 months after vaccination. The receptors were gathered from a man aged 50 to 69 who received an inactivated influenza vaccine.

The sample holds many counts of this clonotype. The chain is built from TRBV5-1 and TRBJ1-2, with a tentative D call TRBD1 (5 bases). V lost 0 bases, J lost 1 base, and 13 bases lay in between. Per the germline V gene, CDR1 is SGHRS and CDR2 is YFSETQ. The CDR3 has 16 residues. CDR3 DNA: TGCGCCAGCAGCTTGGGGGGAAAAGACAGTAACTATGGCTACACCTTC. It codes for CASSLGGKDSNYGYTF.

In this sample, this clonotype turned up many times. The chain recombines TRBV7-6 with TRBJ2-7; tentatively, D is TRBD2 (5 bases). Germline CDR1 reads SGHVS; CDR2 reads FNYEAQ. V lost 5 bases and J lost 0, with 17 bases in between. This CDR3 spans 16 amino acids. The CDR3 DNA reads TGTGCCAGCAGCCCGAGATCGGGGAAGACCTCCTACGAGCAGTACTTC. Its translation: CASSPRSGKTSYEQYF.

This clonotype appeared a single time. This sequence may be a read error, since a much larger clone differs from it by one base. The CDR3 bases are TGCAGTACTAGAGAAGGTAACACTGAAGCTTTCTTT. It translates to CSTREGNTEAFF. The chain has TRBV20-1 and TRBJ1-1; no firm D call. This CDR3 contains 12 residues. Germline V gene data show CDR1 as DFQATT and CDR2 as SNEGSKA (reference sequence).

This clonotype was found a few times. At one end the junction does not follow the germline gene, possibly because of a read error. The rearrangement links TRBV5-1 to TRBJ2-7; 9 bases agree with TRBD1. CDR3 length equals 11 residues. CDR1 is SGHRS and CDR2 is YFSETQ in the germline V gene. The CDR3 DNA follows: TGCGCCAGCAGCTTGGAAGGGACAGGGAACTTC. The encoded protein is CASSLEGTGNF.

This clonotype was seen only a few times. The gene calls are TRBV9 and TRBJ1-1; a possible D gene is TRBD1 (5 bases). With 0 bases removed from V and 1 base from J, the gap between germline ends came to 13 bases. The CDR3 extends over 16 amino acids. The germline CDR1 and CDR2 sequences are SGDLS and YYNGEE. CDR3 residues: CASSVDPRDENTEAFF. The DNA of the CDR3 is TGTGCCAGCAGCGTAGACCCCCGGGACGAGAACACTGAAGCTTTCTTT.

This clonotype was seen more than once but under ten times. The chain is built from TRBV7-9 and TRBJ2-7; D remains ambiguous. Germline-derived CDR1 and CDR2 are SEHNR and FQNEAQ (reference sequence). The CDR3 sequence is 12 residues long. V was shortened by 7 bases and J by 5 bases, with 12 bases between the two germline ends. The CDR3: CASNGVSHEQYF. The CDR3 DNA follows: TGTGCCAGCAATGGAGTTTCCCACGAGCAGTACTTC.

This clonotype was observed a few times. The chain is built from TRBV6-1 and TRBJ2-1; 15 bases are a match to TRBD2. The CDR3 has 15 residues. Germline CDR1 and CDR2: MNHNS and SASEGT. Trimming took 6 bases from V and 9 from J; bases not matched to a gene: 6. CDR3 sequence: CASSPGTSGRLEQFF. CDR3 nucleotides: TGTGCCAGCAGCCCCGGGACTAGCGGGAGGCTTGAGCAGTTCTTC.

This clonotype was seen a handful of times. The chain is built from TRBV7-2 and TRBJ2-1; D is possibly TRBD2 (6 bases). V was trimmed by 4 bases and J by 6 bases, leaving 10 bases between them. This CDR3 is built from 13 residues. Germline CDR1 is SGHTA and CDR2 is FQGNSA. CDR3 DNA sequence: TGTGCCAGCAGCTCGCGGGGCTTCAATGAGCAGTTCTTC. This codes for CASSSRGFNEQFF.

This clonotype was observed many times. V gene TRBV4-2 combines with J gene TRBJ2-5; 7 nucleotides agree with TRBD1. This CDR3 has 14 amino acids. The germline V gene encodes CDR1 LGHNA and CDR2 YNFKEQ. V was pared by 3 bases and J by 2 bases, with 3 bases of the junction left unmatched. The CDR3: CASSQGQSQETQYF. In DNA, the CDR3 is TGTGCCAGCAGCCAGGGACAGTCGCAAGAGACCCAGTACTTC.

At least ten counts were recorded for this clonotype. The chain recombines TRBV5-1 with TRBJ2-3; D possibly corresponds to TRBD1 (5 bases). The germline V gene encodes CDR1 SGHRS and CDR2 YFSETQ. The CDR3 covers 16 residues. The V and J ends lost 9 bases and 1 base respectively, with 21 bases between them. CDR3: CATGSGASSGTDTQYF. The CDR3 DNA reads TGCGCCACCGGAAGTGGGGCCAGTTCAGGCACAGATACGCAGTATTTT.

Remarks on this clonotype: The junction and the germline gene differ at one end; a read error may be behind it. The chain has TRBV5-1 and TRBJ2-1; the D is unclear. Germline V gene lookup returns CDR1 SGHRS and CDR2 YFSETQ. The CDR3 has 14 amino acids. The CDR3 DNA is TGCGCCCGCAGCCTTGGTGCTACCGACAATGAGCAGTTCTTC. It specifies CARSLGATDNEQFF.

This clonotype was observed a handful of times. The V and J genes are TRBV7-2 and TRBJ1-2; 9 bases match TRBD1. The CDR3 spans 17 residues. The V gene end was trimmed by 1 base and the J gene end by 8 bases; junction bases not matched to a gene: 14. From germline, CDR1 is SGHTA and CDR2 FQGNSA. DNA of the CDR3: TGTGCCAGCAGCTTAGGTATCGGGACAGGGACTTCGAGAGGCTACACCTTC. It is translated as CASSLGIGTGTSRGYTF.

The chain carries TRBV11-2 and TRBJ2-2; TRBD2 agrees at 7 bases. Germline CDR1 is SGHAT and CDR2 is FQNNGV. J lost 6 bases, V lost 6 bases, and 16 bases had no gene match. The CDR3 runs to 17 residues. The CDR3 DNA sequence: TGTGCCAGCAGGTCCCTTTTGGAGGGACTACGAGCCGGGGAGCTGTTTTTT. Its translation is CASRSLLEGLRAGELFF.

The table lists this clonotype with many counts. The V gene is TRBV11-1, the J gene TRBJ2-3; D is unresolved. V shed 5 bases and J shed 6 bases, with 21 bases lying between them. The germline CDR1 and CDR2 sequences are SGHAT and FQDESV (reference sequence). The CDR3 sequence is 16 residues long. CDR3 sequence (DNA): TGTGCCAGCAGCCTGGAGCGAATCGTCGCCCCGGATACGCAGTATTTT. Protein sequence: CASSLERIVAPDTQYF. Together with reference TRBV11-1 and TRBJ2-3, the CDR3 gives the full variable domain: EAEVAQSPRYKITEKSQAVAFWCDPISGHATLYWYRQILGQGPELLVQFQDESVVDDSQLPKDRFSAERLKGVDSTLKIQPAELGDSAMYLCASSLERIVAPDTQYFGPGTRLTVL.

This clonotype was counted between two and nine times. J is TRBJ1-4 and V is TRBV4-2, with D perhaps matching TRBD1 (6 bases). Germline V CDR1 and CDR2: LGHNA, YNFKEQ. Trimming took 2 bases from V and 5 from J, leaving 12 bases between them. This CDR3 comprises 15 residues. CDR3 DNA: TGTGCCAGCAGCCAACAGGGACACCTAAATGAAAAACTGTTTTTT. This gives the protein CASSQQGHLNEKLFF.

The chain joins TRBV5-1 to TRBJ2-2, with TRBD2 as a possible D gene (6 bases). The CDR3 sequence is 15 residues long. V lost 7 bases and J lost 0, with 13 bases in between. The germline gives CDR1 SGHRS, CDR2 YFSETQ. CDR3 nucleotide sequence: TGCGCCAGCCAAACCGCGGGACCGAACACCGGGGAGCTGTTTTTT. It translates to CASQTAGPNTGELFF. Full variable domain (rest looked up from reference TRBV5-1 and TRBJ2-2): KAGVTQTPRYLIKTRGQQVTLSCSPISGHRSVSWYQQTPGQGLQFLFEYFSETQRNKGNFPGRFSGRQFSNSRSEMNVSTLELGDSALYLCASQTAGPNTGELFFGEGSRLTVL.

This clonotype was found a few times. V is TRBV7-2 and J is TRBJ1-1; perhaps TRBD1 as D (6 bases). CDR1 is SGHTA, CDR2 FQGNSA, per germline. V was cut by 5 bases and J by 2 bases, with 18 bases left in between. The CDR3 extends over 16 amino acids. The CDR3 protein is CASSPMTTGRNTEAFF. CDR3 bases: TGTGCCAGCAGCCCTATGACGACAGGCAGAAACACTGAAGCTTTCTTT.

This chain connects TRBV25-1 to TRBJ1-4; no clear D gene. The length of the CDR3 is 14 residues. Germline CDR1 MGHDK, CDR2 SYGVNS. Between the trimmed V and J ends, which lost 3 bases and 3 bases, there was a span of 8 bases. CDR3 sequence: CASSESGPNEKLFF. The DNA for the CDR3 is TGTGCCAGCAGTGAGTCGGGCCCTAATGAAAAACTGTTTTTT.

This rearrangement joins TRBV27 to TRBJ2-3, with D uncertain. CDR1 and CDR2 (germline): MNHEY, SMNVEV (reference sequence). The CDR3 is 13 amino acids. V shed 5 bases and J shed 5 bases, with 11 bases lying between them. The DNA for the CDR3 is TGTGCCAGCAGTCAGCCTCCGGGAGATACGCAGTATTTT. Its protein is CASSQPPGDTQYF.

This clonotype was detected only a few times. One junction end disagrees with the germline gene, perhaps due to a read error. The CDR3 bases are TGCTGTGCTAGACCCCTCCTAGCGGGAACACAAGAGACCCAGTACTTC. Protein: CCARPLLAGTQETQYF. The chain carries TRBV20-1 and TRBJ2-5; 9 bases match TRBD2. This CDR3 has 16 amino acids. Germline CDR1 and CDR2: DFQATT and SNEGSKA (reference sequence).

Only a few counts were recorded for this clonotype. The DNA of the CDR3 is TGCGCCAGCAGCCCGAAGGACGGCGACGGAGCTTTCTTT. Protein sequence: CASSPKDGDGAFF. The genes are TRBV5-1 and TRBJ1-1; D not resolved. The germline V gene has CDR1 SGHRS and CDR2 YFSETQ. V gave up 4 bases and J gave up 10 bases, with 17 bases separating them. The CDR3 covers 13 residues.

The rearrangement links TRBV20-1 to TRBJ2-4; 15 bases fit TRBD2. This CDR3 region has 14 residues. Germline trimming cut 6 bases from V and 13 bases from J; bases unmatched to any gene: 10. Per the germline V gene, CDR1 is DFQATT and CDR2 is SNEGSKA (reference sequence). In DNA, the CDR3 is TGCAGTGCAACCGGGACTAGCGGGAGGACCTCACAGTACTTC. Translating it yields CSATGTSGRTSQYF.

This clonotype occurred a few times. The chain uses TRBV2 and TRBJ1-4; no clear D gene. Germline lookup yields CDR1 SNHLY and CDR2 FYNNEI. Trimming cost V 3 bases and J 5 bases, with 10 bases left between them. The CDR3 runs 14 residues. The CDR3 DNA reads as TGTGCCAGCAGTGATAGGATGCGGAATGAAAAACTGTTTTTT. Amino acids: CASSDRMRNEKLFF.